These T cell receptor beta chains were read from a single sample in a study of CD8 T cells in Susac syndrome. TCRdb called the immunoSEQ multiplex PCR reads again in MiXCR, with one record for every CDR3 protein. The sample carries some 97,000 distinct CDR3 sequences, 95% recorded once. The sequenced sample was CD8+ T cells from PBMCs. The receptors were gathered from a human donor with Susac syndrome. The CDR3 runs from the conserved cysteine through the conserved F or W. D genes are given only for firm matches. Clone size appears in some rows only: once, few, many, or a class for an expanded clone.

TGTGCCAGCAGCTCGAGGGGGGAAGTGAAGGGCTACACCTTC	CASSSRGEVKGYTF	-	-	TRBJ1-2	TRBV13
TGTGCCAGCAGCGAACGGACAGGATCCTCCTACGAGCAGTACTTC	CASSERTGSSYEQYF	once	TRBD1	TRBJ2-7	TRBV3-1
TGTGCCAGCAGCCCACTCAACCCCTCGGGGGATGAGCAGTTCTTC	CASSPLNPSGDEQFF	-	-	TRBJ2-1	TRBV13
TGTGCCAGCAGCTTCTATGGAGACCCCCGCGGCAACACTGAAGCTTTCTTT	CASSFYGDPRGNTEAFF	once	-	TRBJ1-1	TRBV7-2
TGTGCCAGCAGCCAAGACTACTTCACTGAAGCTTTCTTT	CASSQDYFTEAFF	-	-	TRBJ1-1	TRBV3-1
TGCAGCGTTCCCGACAGGACATATGGCTACACCTTC	CSVPDRTYGYTF	-	-	TRBJ1-2	TRBV29-1
TGCAGCGTCGGACTAGCGGGGCCTTCCTACGAGCAGTACTTC	CSVGLAGPSYEQYF	-	TRBD2	TRBJ2-7	TRBV29-1
TGCAGTGCCACCACCGGGACTAGCGGGGGGAAGACCCAGTACTTC	CSATTGTSGGKTQYF	-	TRBD2	TRBJ2-5	TRBV20-1
TGTGCCATCAGTAGCCTCGACAGGGGCCAAGAGACCCAGTACTTC	CAISSLDRGQETQYF	once	TRBD1	TRBJ2-5	TRBV10-3
TGTGCCACCAGCGGGGACAGAACCTACGAGCAGTACTTC	CATSGDRTYEQYF	-	TRBD1	TRBJ2-7	TRBV15
TGTGCCAGTAGGGGGCCTATATGGGATCAGCCCCAGCATTTT	CASRGPIWDQPQHF	-	-	TRBJ1-5	TRBV19
TGTGCCAGCAGCGTAGACGCGACCCAGTACTTC	CASSVDATQYF	-	-	TRBJ2-5	TRBV9
TGTGCCAACGACCCCTTCCCACGGATCTATGGCTACACCTTC	CANDPFPRIYGYTF	-	-	TRBJ1-2	TRBV7-2
TGTGCCAGCGTACCAGGGCGTGAAGCTTTCTTT	CASVPGREAFF	-	-	TRBJ1-1	TRBV2
TGCAGCGTTGAAGATCCTGCGCAGCAGCGGACGCAGTATTTT	CSVEDPAQQRTQYF	-	-	TRBJ2-3	TRBV29-1
TGTGCCAGCAGCTTATCAGGCGGGGTTAATGAAAAACTGTTTTTT	CASSLSGGVNEKLFF	-	-	TRBJ1-4	TRBV7-8
TGTGCCAGCAGTTACCTCCATACGTCGGAGGGGGGGGAGCTGTTTTTT	CASSYLHTSEGGELFF	-	-	TRBJ2-2	TRBV6-2/TRBV6-3
TGTGCCACCAGTGATACCGTAAACGAGCAGTTCTTC	CATSDTVNEQFF	-	-	TRBJ2-1	TRBV24-1
TGTGCCAGCGGTGGTAGCGGGGGCAATGAGCAGTTCTTC	CASGGSGGNEQFF	-	TRBD2	TRBJ2-1	TRBV13
TGTGCCAGCGGACAAGCCGGGACAGGGGAAGGAGAGACCCAGTACTTC	CASGQAGTGEGETQYF	-	TRBD1	TRBJ2-5	TRBV3-1
TGTGCCAGCAGCCAAGTTAGCCTAGCCTACGAGCAGTACTTC	CASSQVSLAYEQYF	-	-	TRBJ2-7	TRBV3-1
TGTGCCAGCTCACCACGCTCAGATACGCAGTATTTT	CASSPRSDTQYF	-	-	TRBJ2-3	TRBV18
TGTGCCACCAGTGACCCGGGACAGGGAGACGAGACCCAGTACTTC	CATSDPGQGDETQYF	-	TRBD1	TRBJ2-5	TRBV24-1
TGTGCCAGCAGCACTGCAGAGACCCAGTACTTC	CASSTAETQYF	-	-	TRBJ2-5	TRBV7-9
TGTGCCAGCAGTTTTTTCGGGTCCACCGGGGAGCTGTTTTTT	CASSFFGSTGELFF	-	-	TRBJ2-2	TRBV6-6
TGCAGTGCTAGAGGGAGAGGGTTGGAGAACACTGAAGCTTTCTTT	CSARGRGLENTEAFF	-	-	TRBJ1-1	TRBV20-1
TGCGCCAGCAGCTCCGGTCTCAGCGGGGGGGCCATACATACGCAGTATTTT	CASSSGLSGGAIHTQYF	-	TRBD2	TRBJ2-3	TRBV4-1
TGTGCCAGCAGGCAGACAGGGGCCCATGGCTACACCTTC	CASRQTGAHGYTF	once	TRBD1	TRBJ1-2	TRBV12-3/TRBV12-4
TGTGCCAGCACCGAAGCAGGGGGTGGCTACACCTTC	CASTEAGGGYTF	-	TRBD1	TRBJ1-2	TRBV6-1
TGTGCCAGCAGCCAAGGACGCAGGGGGCAGAGTGGCTACACCTTC	CASSQGRRGQSGYTF	-	TRBD1	TRBJ1-2	TRBV3-1
TGCAGTGCTAGCTCCAGGGAAACCTACGAGCAGTACTTC	CSASSRETYEQYF	-	-	TRBJ2-7	TRBV20-1
TGCGCCAGCAGCCAAGAGGGACTAGCGGGAGGGCCTGGAGAGACCCAGTACTTC	CASSQEGLAGGPGETQYF	-	TRBD2	TRBJ2-5	TRBV4-1
TGCGCCAGCAGCCAAGTCGTGGGCGAAGCTTTCTTT	CASSQVVGEAFF	-	-	TRBJ1-1	TRBV4-1
TGTGCCAGCAGTACGGGACTAGCGGCGGAGACCCAGTACTTC	CASSTGLAAETQYF	once	TRBD2	TRBJ2-5	TRBV6-2/TRBV6-3
TGTGCCAGCAGTTTCGGGACCCTCTCCTACGAGCAGTACTTC	CASSFGTLSYEQYF	-	-	TRBJ2-7	TRBV12-3/TRBV12-4
TGTGCCAGCAGCTCTGACTACAATGAGCAGTTCTTC	CASSSDYNEQFF	-	-	TRBJ2-1	TRBV5-6
TGTGCCAGTAGTGGGACAGGGGGCAAGCAGCCCCAGCATTTT	CASSGTGGKQPQHF	once	TRBD1	TRBJ1-5	TRBV19
TGTGCCAGCAAGGGGGGCAACCCGGGTGGGGATCAGCCCCAGCATTTT	CASKGGNPGGDQPQHF	-	-	TRBJ1-5	TRBV12-3/TRBV12-4
TGCGCCAGCAGCCAAGACTATACGGGAGGTCGGCCGCAGTATTTT	CASSQDYTGGRPQYF	-	TRBD2	TRBJ2-3	TRBV4-1
TGCAGTGCCAGGGTAGCGGGCACTGAAGCTTTCTTT	CSARVAGTEAFF	-	-	TRBJ1-1	TRBV20-1
TGTGCCAGCAGTTCCCCGACGGGGTTTTCACCCCTCCACTTT	CASSSPTGFSPLHF	-	-	TRBJ1-6	TRBV12-3/TRBV12-4
TGTGCCAGCAGTCGGGGGGGCTACGAGCAGTACTTC	CASSRGGYEQYF	-	TRBD2	TRBJ2-7	TRBV25-1
TGCGCCAGCAGCCCCCAGGATAACACTGAAGCTTTCTTT	CASSPQDNTEAFF	-	-	TRBJ1-1	TRBV5-1
TGTGCCAGCAGTTTCGTCTCTCAGGGGTTCAACACTGAAGCTTTCTTT	CASSFVSQGFNTEAFF	-	-	TRBJ1-1	TRBV27
TGTGCCAGCAGCTTAGGGACAGGGGGGCGGATAGATGAAGCTTTCTTT	CASSLGTGGRIDEAFF	-	TRBD1	TRBJ1-1	TRBV5-6
TGTGCCAGTATCCGCGCGGGCGGTTCCTACAATGAGCAGTTCTTC	CASIRAGGSYNEQFF	-	-	TRBJ2-1	TRBV19
TGTGCCAGCGGCAGAAATCAGCCCCAGCATTTT	CASGRNQPQHF	once	-	TRBJ1-5	TRBV6-1
TGCAGTGCTAGAGAAGGGCTTCAGCCCCAGCATTTT	CSAREGLQPQHF	-	-	TRBJ1-5	TRBV20-1
TGTGCCAGCAGCCAGCTGACAGGCCTCTACTCCTACGAGCAGTACTTC	CASSQLTGLYSYEQYF	-	-	TRBJ2-7	TRBV14
TGTGCCAGCAGCCCGGAGCGGGGGGGCCGCTATGAGCAGTTCTTC	CASSPERGGRYEQFF	-	TRBD2	TRBJ2-1	TRBV12-3/TRBV12-4